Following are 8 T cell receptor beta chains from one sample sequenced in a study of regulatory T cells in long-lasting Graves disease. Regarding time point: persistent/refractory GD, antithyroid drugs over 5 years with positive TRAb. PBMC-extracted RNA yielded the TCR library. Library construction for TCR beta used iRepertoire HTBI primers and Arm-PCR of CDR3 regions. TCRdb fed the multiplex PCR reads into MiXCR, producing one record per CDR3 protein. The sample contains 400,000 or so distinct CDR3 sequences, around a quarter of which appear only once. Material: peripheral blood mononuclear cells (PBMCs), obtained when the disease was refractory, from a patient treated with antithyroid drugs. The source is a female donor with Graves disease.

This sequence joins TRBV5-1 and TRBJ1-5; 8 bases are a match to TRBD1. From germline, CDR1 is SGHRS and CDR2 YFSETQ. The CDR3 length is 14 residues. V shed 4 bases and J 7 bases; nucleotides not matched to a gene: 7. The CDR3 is CASSTGQGQQPQHF. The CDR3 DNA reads TGCGCCAGCAGCACCGGACAGGGCCAACAGCCCCAGCATTTT.

CDR3: CSVAPGLARNYEQYF. The CDR3 DNA reads TGCAGCGTTGCTCCAGGGCTAGCGAGAAACTACGAGCAGTACTTC. This chain joins TRBV29-1 and TRBJ2-7, with TRBD2 as a possible D gene (6 bases). In germline, CDR1 is SQVTM, CDR2 ANQGSEA. V was clipped by 4 bases and J by 3 bases, with 19 bases between them. This CDR3 is 15 amino acids long.

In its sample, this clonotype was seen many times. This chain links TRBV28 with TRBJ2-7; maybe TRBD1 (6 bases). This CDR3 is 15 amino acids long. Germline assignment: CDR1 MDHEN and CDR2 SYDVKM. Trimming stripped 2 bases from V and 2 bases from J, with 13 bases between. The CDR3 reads CASSLGGVLTYEQYF. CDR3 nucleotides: TGTGCCAGCAGTTTAGGGGGCGTCTTAACCTACGAGCAGTACTTC.

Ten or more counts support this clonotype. The chain's CDR3 is CASKFGLGPNEKLFF. CDR3 bases: TGTGCCAGCAAATTTGGGCTAGGTCCTAATGAAAAACTGTTTTTT. The chain uses TRBV28 and TRBJ1-4, with unresolved D. From germline, CDR1 is MDHEN and CDR2 SYDVKM. The CDR3 is made up of 15 amino acids. V shed 7 bases and J shed 3 bases, with 15 bases lying between them. The whole variable domain, remainder taken from reference TRBV28 and TRBJ1-4, is DVKVTQSSRYLVKRTGEKVFLECVQDMDHENMFWYRQDPGLGLRLIYFSYDVKMKEKGDIPEGYSVSREKKERFSLILESASTNQTSMYLCASKFGLGPNEKLFFGSGTQLSVL.

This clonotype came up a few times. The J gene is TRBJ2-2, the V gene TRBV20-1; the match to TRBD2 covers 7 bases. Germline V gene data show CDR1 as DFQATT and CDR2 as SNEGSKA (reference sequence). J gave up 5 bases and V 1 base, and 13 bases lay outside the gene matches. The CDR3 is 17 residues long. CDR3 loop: CSARGAREAGITGELFF. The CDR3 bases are TGCAGTGCTAGAGGGGCTAGGGAAGCGGGGATAACCGGGGAGCTGTTTTTT.

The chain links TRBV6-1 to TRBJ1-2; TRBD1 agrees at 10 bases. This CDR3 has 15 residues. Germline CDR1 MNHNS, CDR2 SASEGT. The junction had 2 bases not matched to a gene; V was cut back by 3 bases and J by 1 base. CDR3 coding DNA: TGTGCCAGCAGTGACCGGGACAGGGGTAACTATGGCTACACCTTC. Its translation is CASSDRDRGNYGYTF.

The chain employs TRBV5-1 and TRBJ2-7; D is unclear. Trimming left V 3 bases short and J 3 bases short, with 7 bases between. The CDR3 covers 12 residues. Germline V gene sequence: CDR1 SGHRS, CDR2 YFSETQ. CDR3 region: CASSSDYYEQYF. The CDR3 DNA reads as TGCGCCAGCAGCTCCGATTACTACGAGCAGTACTTC. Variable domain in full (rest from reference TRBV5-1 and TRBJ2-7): KAGVTQTPRYLIKTRGQQVTLSCSPISGHRSVSWYQQTPGQGLQFLFEYFSETQRNKGNFPGRFSGRQFSNSRSEMNVSTLELGDSALYLCASSSDYYEQYFGPGTRLTVT.

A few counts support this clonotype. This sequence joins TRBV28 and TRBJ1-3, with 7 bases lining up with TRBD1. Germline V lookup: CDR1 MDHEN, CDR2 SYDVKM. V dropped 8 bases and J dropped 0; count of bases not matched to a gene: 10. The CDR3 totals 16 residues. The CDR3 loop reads CASGSTGKLSGNTIYF. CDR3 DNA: TGTGCCAGCGGCTCGACAGGGAAACTCTCTGGAAACACCATATATTTT.